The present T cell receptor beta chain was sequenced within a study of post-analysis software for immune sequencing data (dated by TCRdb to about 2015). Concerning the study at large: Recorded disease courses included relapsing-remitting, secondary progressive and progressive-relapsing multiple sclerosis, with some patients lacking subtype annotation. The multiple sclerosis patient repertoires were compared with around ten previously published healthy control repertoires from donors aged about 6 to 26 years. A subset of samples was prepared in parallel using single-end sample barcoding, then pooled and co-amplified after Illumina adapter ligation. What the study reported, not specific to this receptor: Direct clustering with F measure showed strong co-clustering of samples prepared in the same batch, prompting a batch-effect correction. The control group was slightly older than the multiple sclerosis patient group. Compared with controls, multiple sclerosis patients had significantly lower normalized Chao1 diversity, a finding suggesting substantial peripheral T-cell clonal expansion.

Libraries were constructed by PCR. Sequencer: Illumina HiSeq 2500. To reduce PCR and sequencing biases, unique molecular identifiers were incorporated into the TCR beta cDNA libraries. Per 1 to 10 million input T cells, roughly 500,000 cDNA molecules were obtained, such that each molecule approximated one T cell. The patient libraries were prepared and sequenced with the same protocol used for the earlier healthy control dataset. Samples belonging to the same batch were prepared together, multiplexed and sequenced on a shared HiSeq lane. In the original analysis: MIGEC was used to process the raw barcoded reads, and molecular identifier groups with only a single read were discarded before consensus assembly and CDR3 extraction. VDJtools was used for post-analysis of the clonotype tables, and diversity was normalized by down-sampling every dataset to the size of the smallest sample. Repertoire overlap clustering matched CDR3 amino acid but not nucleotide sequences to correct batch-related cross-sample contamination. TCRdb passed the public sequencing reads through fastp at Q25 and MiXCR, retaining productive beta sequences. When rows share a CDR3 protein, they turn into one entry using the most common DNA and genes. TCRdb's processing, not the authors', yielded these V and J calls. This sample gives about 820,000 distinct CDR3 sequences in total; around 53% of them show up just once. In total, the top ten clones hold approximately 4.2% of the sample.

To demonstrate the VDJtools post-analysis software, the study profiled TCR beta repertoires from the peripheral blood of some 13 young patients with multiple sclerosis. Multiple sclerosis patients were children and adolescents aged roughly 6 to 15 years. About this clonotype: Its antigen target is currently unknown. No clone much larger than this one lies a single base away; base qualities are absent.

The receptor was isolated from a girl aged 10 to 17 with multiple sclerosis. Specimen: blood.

This receptor carries the CDR3 CASSLAQGGEYEQYF. At the DNA level, the sequence is TGTGCCAGCAGCTTAGCGCAGGGGGGGGAGTACGAGCAGTACTTC. Here the chain combines TRBV7-2 and TRBJ2-7, with the D segment possibly TRBD1 or TRBD2, each aligning over 7 bases. A distance of 13 bases separates the germline ends of V and J, which lose 0 bases and 4 bases respectively. The CDR3 spans 15 residues, from the cysteine through the phenylalanine. Only CDR3 DNA is held: 45 bases, read in frame from base 1. CDR1 and CDR2 are read off the germline V gene as SGHTA and FQGNSA. Joined to the reference TRBV7-2 and TRBJ2-7 proteins, this CDR3 gives the full variable domain: GAGVSQSPSNKVTEKGKDVELRCDPISGHTALYWYRQSLGQGLEFLIYFQGNSAPDKSGLPSDRFSAERTGGSVSTLTIQRTQQEDSAVYLCASSLAQGGEYEQYFGPGTRLTVT.